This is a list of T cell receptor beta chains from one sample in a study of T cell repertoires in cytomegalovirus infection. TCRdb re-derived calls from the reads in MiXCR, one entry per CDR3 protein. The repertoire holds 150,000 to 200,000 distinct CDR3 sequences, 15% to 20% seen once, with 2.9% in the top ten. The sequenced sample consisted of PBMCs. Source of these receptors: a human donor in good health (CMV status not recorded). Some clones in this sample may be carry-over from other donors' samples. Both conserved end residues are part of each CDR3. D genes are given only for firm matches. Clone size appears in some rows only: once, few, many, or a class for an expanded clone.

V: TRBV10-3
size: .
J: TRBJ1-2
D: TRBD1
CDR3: CAIGTGGIYGYTF
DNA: TGTGCCATCGGGACAGGGGGCATCTATGGCTACACCTTC

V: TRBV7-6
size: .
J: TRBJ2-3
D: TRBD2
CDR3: CARSLVGSGRASADTQYF
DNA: TGTGCCAGGAGCTTAGTGGGTAGCGGGCGGGCCTCGGCCGATACGCAGTATTTT

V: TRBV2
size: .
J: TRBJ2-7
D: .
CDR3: CASKGSSYEQYF
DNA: TGTGCCAGCAAGGGCAGTTCCTACGAGCAGTACTTC

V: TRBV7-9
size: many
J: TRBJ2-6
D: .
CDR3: CASSVGGSGANVLTF
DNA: TGTGCCAGCAGCGTAGGTGGCTCTGGGGCCAACGTCCTGACTTTC

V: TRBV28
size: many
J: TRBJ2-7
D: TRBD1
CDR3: CASSLPGTGYEQYF
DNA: TGTGCCAGCAGTTTACCCGGGACAGGCTACGAGCAGTACTTC

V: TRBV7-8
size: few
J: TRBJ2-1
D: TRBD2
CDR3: CASSFGTSGGRSSYNEQFF
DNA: TGTGCCAGCAGCTTTGGGACTAGCGGGGGTAGGAGCTCCTACAATGAGCAGTTCTTC

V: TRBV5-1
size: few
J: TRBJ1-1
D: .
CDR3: CASSLSGKMNTEAFF
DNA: TGCGCCAGCAGCTTATCAGGGAAAATGAACACTGAAGCTTTCTTT

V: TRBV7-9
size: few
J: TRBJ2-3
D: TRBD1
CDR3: CASRKTGSTQYF
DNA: TGTGCCAGCAGGAAGACAGGGAGCACGCAGTATTTT

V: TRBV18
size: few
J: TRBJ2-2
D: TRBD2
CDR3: CASSGQGLAGPFANTGELFF
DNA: TGTGCCAGCTCCGGACAAGGACTAGCGGGACCATTCGCGAACACCGGGGAGCTGTTTTTT

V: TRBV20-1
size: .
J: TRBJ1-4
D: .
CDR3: CVTGATNEKLFF
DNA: TGCGTAACAGGTGCAACTAATGAAAAACTGTTTTTT

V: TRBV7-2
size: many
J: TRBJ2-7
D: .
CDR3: CASSSAGSGLYEQYF
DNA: TGTGCCAGCAGCTCCGCGGGGAGCGGTCTATACGAGCAGTACTTC

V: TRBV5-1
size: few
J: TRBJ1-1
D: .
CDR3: CASSLEATAGTEAFF
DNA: TGCGCCAGCAGCTTGGAGGCGACAGCGGGCACTGAAGCTTTCTTT

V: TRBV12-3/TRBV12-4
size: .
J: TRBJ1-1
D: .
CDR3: CASRPVGTEAFF
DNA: TGTGCCAGCAGACCCGTTGGCACTGAAGCTTTCTTT

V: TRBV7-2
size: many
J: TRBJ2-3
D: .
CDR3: CASSFWGVVDTQYF
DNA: TGTGCCAGCAGCTTTTGGGGTGTAGTAGATACGCAGTATTTT

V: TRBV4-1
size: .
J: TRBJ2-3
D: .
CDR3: CASSQEPGRAWGADTQYF
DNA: TGCGCCAGCAGCCAAGAGCCGGGTAGGGCCTGGGGCGCAGATACGCAGTATTTT

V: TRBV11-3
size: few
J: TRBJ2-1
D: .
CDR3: CASSLPGRDEQFF
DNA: TGTGCCAGCAGCCTCCCGGGAAGGGATGAGCAGTTCTTC

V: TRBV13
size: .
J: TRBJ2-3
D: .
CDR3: CASSPTRGVDTQYF
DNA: TGTGCCAGCAGCCCGACTAGGGGGGTAGATACGCAGTATTTT

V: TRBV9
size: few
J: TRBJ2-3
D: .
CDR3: CASSVGRVSTDTQYF
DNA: TGTGCCAGCAGCGTAGGGCGGGTTAGCACAGATACGCAGTATTTT

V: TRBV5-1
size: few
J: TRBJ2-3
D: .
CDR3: CASSPGGGRNTQYF
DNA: TGCGCCAGCAGCCCCGGAGGGGGAAGGAATACGCAGTATTTT

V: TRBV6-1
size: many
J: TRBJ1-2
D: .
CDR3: CASSEAPGRAIYGYTF
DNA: TGTGCCAGCAGTGAAGCGCCGGGCAGGGCGATCTATGGCTACACCTTC

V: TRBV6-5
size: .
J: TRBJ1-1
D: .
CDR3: CASSYSIAGSTEAFF
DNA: TGTGCCAGCAGTTACTCGATCGCGGGGAGCACTGAAGCTTTCTTT

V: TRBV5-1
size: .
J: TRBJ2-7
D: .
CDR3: CASSLGTHEQYF
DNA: TGCGCCAGCAGCTTGGGGACGCACGAGCAGTACTTC

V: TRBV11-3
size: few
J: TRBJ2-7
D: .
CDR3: CASSYHLYEQYF
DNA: TGTGCCAGCAGCTACCATCTTTACGAGCAGTACTTC

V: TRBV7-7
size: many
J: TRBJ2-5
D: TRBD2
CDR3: CASSLTTSMGETQYF
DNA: TGTGCTAGCAGCCTAACGACTAGCATGGGGGAGACCCAGTACTTC

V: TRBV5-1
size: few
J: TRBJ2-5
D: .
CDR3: CASSTSGVEETQYF
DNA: TGCGCCAGCAGCACTTCAGGGGTAGAAGAGACCCAGTACTTC

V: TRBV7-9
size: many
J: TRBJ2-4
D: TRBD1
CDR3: CASSALTGGAKNIQYF
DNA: TGTGCCAGCAGCGCTTTGACAGGGGGGGCCAAAAACATTCAGTACTTC